Below are 22 T cell receptor beta chains sequenced from a single sample in a study of blood T cell repertoires in COVID-19. Clones were sequenced by immunoSEQ multiplex PCR, and TCRdb holds only the in-frame ones, with some missing. Altogether 70,000 to 90,000 clones are present, about 93% being singletons, with the ten largest covering less than 9%. Sequencing used peripheral blood. These receptor sequences come from a human donor in a cohort sampled during active COVID-19.

V gene TRBV5-1 combines with J gene TRBJ1-2; 9 bases align to TRBD1. This CDR3 contains 16 residues. Trimming removed 5 bases from V and 2 bases from J; junction bases left unmatched: 10. CDR1 is SGHRS, CDR2 YFSETQ, per germline. For the CDR3, the DNA is TGCGCCAGCAGTTCGCCACAGGGGGCGCCGAACTATGGCTACACCTTC. It specifies CASSSPQGAPNYGYTF. The whole variable domain, remainder taken from reference TRBV5-1 and TRBJ1-2, is KAGVTQTPRYLIKTRGQQVTLSCSPISGHRSVSWYQQTPGQGLQFLFEYFSETQRNKGNFPGRFSGRQFSNSRSEMNVSTLELGDSALYLCASSSPQGAPNYGYTFGSGTRLTVV.

The chain recombines TRBV28 with TRBJ1-1, with D perhaps TRBD1 (6 bases). V gave up 6 bases and J gave up 9 bases, with 14 bases separating them. The V gene's germline CDR1 is MDHEN and CDR2 SYDVKM. The CDR3 contains 12 residues. CDR3 in amino acids: CASRIGQSKAFF. The CDR3 DNA follows: TGTGCCAGCAGGATCGGACAGTCAAAAGCTTTCTTT. Variable domain in full (rest from reference TRBV28 and TRBJ1-1): DVKVTQSSRYLVKRTGEKVFLECVQDMDHENMFWYRQDPGLGLRLIYFSYDVKMKEKGDIPEGYSVSREKKERFSLILESASTNQTSMYLCASRIGQSKAFFGQGTRLTVV.

The table lists this clone with a few counts. The chain has TRBV3-1 (or the pseudogene TRBV3-2) and TRBJ1-4, with D unresolved. The V gene's germline CDR1 is LGHDT and CDR2 YNNKEL (reference sequence). The CDR3 is made up of 13 amino acids. The ends were cut back, 6 bases at V and 3 bases at J, with 8 bases in the middle. CDR3 in amino acids: CASSRVANEKLFF. Written as DNA, the CDR3 is TGTGCCAGCAGTCGGGTGGCTAATGAAAAACTGTTTTTT.

J is TRBJ2-3 and V is TRBV5-1; possibly TRBD2 for D (7 bases). The CDR3 consists of 16 residues. Trimming pared 3 bases from V and 4 bases from J, leaving 18 bases between. Per the germline V gene, CDR1 is SGHRS and CDR2 is YFSETQ. The CDR3 DNA is TGCGCCAGCAGCTCCTTGGGGGGGACAATCGCAGATACGCAGTATTTT. Amino acids: CASSSLGGTIADTQYF.

J is TRBJ1-1 and V is TRBV6-2 or TRBV6-3; 11 nucleotides agree with TRBD1. In germline, CDR1 is MNHEY, CDR2 SVGEGT. V gave up 5 bases and J gave up 4 bases; unmatched junction bases: 3. The CDR3 sequence is 14 residues long. CDR3 DNA sequence: TGTGCCAGCAGTCTGGGACAGGGGGGCACTGAAGCTTTCTTT. Residues: CASSLGQGGTEAFF.

This chain uses TRBV30 with TRBJ2-2; 7 bases match TRBD2. Unmatched junction bases numbered 3, after V lost 1 base and J lost 7 bases. Germline V CDR1 and CDR2: GTSNPN, SVGIG (reference sequence). This CDR3 comprises 13 residues. The CDR3 spells CAWSGTRIGELFF. The CDR3 coding sequence is TGTGCCTGGAGTGGGACTAGAATCGGGGAGCTGTTTTTT.

The V and J genes are TRBV10-3 and TRBJ1-5; maybe TRBD1 (5 bases). The CDR3 totals 13 residues. CDR1 is ENHRY, CDR2 SYGVKD, per germline. Trimming cost V 8 bases and J 3 bases, with 11 bases left between them. The chain's CDR3 is CAIVDSINQPQHF. The CDR3 bases are TGTGCCATCGTAGACAGTATCAATCAGCCCCAGCATTTT.

This sequence joins TRBV14 and TRBJ2-2; TRBD1 agrees at 12 bases. The CDR3 spans 18 residues. V was clipped by 3 bases and J by 6 bases; unmatched bases: 11. Germline assignment: CDR1 SGHDN and CDR2 FVKESK. CDR3 nucleotides: TGTGCCAGCAGCCACAGGGACAGGGGGCGCATAGGGCCCGGGGAGCTGTTTTTT. Translation: CASSHRDRGRIGPGELFF.

The CDR3 is CSVDLDSGPYGYTF. Written as DNA, the CDR3 is TGCAGCGTTGATCTTGATTCAGGGCCCTATGGCTACACCTTC. This rearrangement joins TRBV29-1 to TRBJ1-2; D possibly corresponds to TRBD1 (5 bases). The CDR3 spans 14 residues. In germline, CDR1 is SQVTM, CDR2 ANQGSEA. V lost 3 bases and J 4 bases, leaving 15 bases between the germline ends. Together with reference TRBV29-1 and TRBJ1-2, the CDR3 gives the full variable domain: SAVISQKPSRDICQRGTSLTIQCQVDSQVTMMFWYRQQPGQSLTLIATANQGSEATYESGFVIDKFPISRPNLTFSTLTVSNMSPEDSSIYLCSVDLDSGPYGYTFGSGTRLTVV.

The chain joins TRBV9 to TRBJ1-2; TRBD1 matches 8 bases. The CDR3 sequence is 17 residues long. The V and J ends lost 2 bases and 2 bases, in that order; junction bases with no gene match: 11. Per germline, CDR1 SGDLS and CDR2 YYNGEE. CDR3 in amino acids: CASSVRLDREVNYGYTF. The DNA for the CDR3 is TGTGCCAGCAGCGTCCGTTTGGACAGGGAGGTCAACTATGGCTACACCTTC.

This chain connects TRBV28 to TRBJ1-2; 10 bases match TRBD1. V shed 8 bases, J shed 7 bases, and the junction held 7 bases outside the gene matches. The CDR3 has 13 residues. The germline V gene encodes CDR1 MDHEN and CDR2 SYDVKM. As DNA, the CDR3 is TGTGCCAGCTCGGGACAGGGGAATCCTGGCTACACCTTC. It codes for CASSGQGNPGYTF.

V and J are TRBV10-2 and TRBJ2-5, with D possibly matching TRBD2 (7 bases). V was shortened by 3 bases and J by 1 base, with 15 bases between the two germline ends. In germline, CDR1 is WSHSY, CDR2 SAAADI. The CDR3 has 16 residues. The CDR3 reads CASSDRGGGGQETQYF. CDR3 sequence (DNA): TGCGCCAGCAGTGATAGGGGCGGGGGCGGCCAAGAGACCCAGTACTTC.

The chain recombines TRBV10-2 with TRBJ2-1, with 7 bases identical to TRBD1. The germline gives CDR1 WSHSY, CDR2 SAAADI. The CDR3 loop spans 13 amino acids. V dropped 11 bases and J dropped 5; count of bases not matched to a gene: 9. The CDR3 DNA is TGCGCCGGGCTCCGGGACAGCCACAATGAGCAGTTCTTC. Protein product: CAGLRDSHNEQFF.

This chain joins TRBV4-3 and TRBJ1-2; D remains ambiguous. Germline loops: CDR1 LGHNA, CDR2 YSLEER. CDR3 size: 13 residues. V dropped 0 bases and J dropped 5 bases, with 7 bases sitting between them. Here the CDR3 reads CASSQESGYGYTF. The CDR3 nucleotides are TGCGCCAGCAGCCAAGAGTCGGGATATGGCTACACCTTC.

This clone was counted a few times. As DNA, the CDR3 is TGTGCCAGCAGTCCCTATGGAGGGGGCTTGGGGGAGACCCAGTACTTC. Protein sequence: CASSPYGGGLGETQYF. The chain carries TRBV27 and TRBJ2-5; weak D call: TRBD1 (7 bases). Germline lookup yields CDR1 MNHEY and CDR2 SMNVEV (reference sequence). V was pared by 5 bases and J by 5 bases, with 21 bases between. The CDR3 loop spans 16 amino acids.

The chain joins TRBV27 to TRBJ2-1; D perhaps matches TRBD1 (5 bases). This CDR3 has 15 residues. CDR1 and CDR2 from the germline V gene are MNHEY and SMNVEV (reference sequence). V was pared by 3 bases and J by 6 bases, with 15 bases between. The chain's CDR3 is CASSFFRQGLNEQFF. CDR3 sequence (DNA): TGTGCCAGCAGTTTTTTCAGGCAGGGTCTCAATGAGCAGTTCTTC.

This chain connects TRBV19 to TRBJ2-3, with 12 bases identical to TRBD2. The CDR3 consists of 17 residues. V lost 4 bases and J lost 2; bases outside the gene matches: 7. The V gene's germline CDR1 is LNHDA and CDR2 SQIVND (reference sequence). The CDR3 reads CASSTLTSGRYTDTQYF. CDR3 DNA sequence: TGTGCCAGTAGTACGCTGACTAGCGGGAGATACACAGATACGCAGTATTTT.

CDR3 protein: CASSERGGQQYF. CDR3 DNA sequence: TGTGCCAGCAGTGAACGGGGAGGCCAGCAGTACTTC. The chain carries TRBV6-1 and TRBJ2-7, with a possible D match to TRBD2 (6 bases). Germline V CDR1 and CDR2: MNHNS, SASEGT. There are 12 residues in the CDR3. Trimming left V 2 bases short and J 8 bases short, with 10 bases between.

The chain carries TRBV11-2 and TRBJ2-7, with TRBD1 identical over 9 bases. The V and J ends lost 5 bases and 5 bases, in that order; junction bases with no gene match: 7. CDR3 length equals 14 residues. Germline V gene data show CDR1 as SGHAT and CDR2 as FQNNGV. The DNA for the CDR3 is TGTGCCAGCAGCCCAGTCGGACAGGGGCACGAGCAGTACTTC. This sequence encodes CASSPVGQGHEQYF.

The chain combines TRBV3-1 (or the pseudogene TRBV3-2) with TRBJ2-3, with D possibly being TRBD2 (5 bases). Looked up from germline, CDR1 is LGHDT and CDR2 is YNNKEL (reference sequence). V was pared by 3 bases and J by 6 bases, with 13 bases between. The CDR3 is 14 residues long. CDR3 amino acids: CASSHESAGDTQYF. The DNA for the CDR3 is TGTGCCAGCAGCCATGAGTCGGCGGGCGATACGCAGTATTTT.

The V and J genes are TRBV11-3 and TRBJ2-2; a possible D gene is TRBD1 (5 bases). V was cut by 1 base and J by 6 bases, with 6 bases left in between. CDR1 and CDR2 from the germline V gene are SGHNT and YENEEA. CDR3 length equals 13 residues. This chain's CDR3 is CASSLAGSGELFF. DNA of the CDR3: TGTGCCAGCAGCTTAGCAGGGTCCGGGGAGCTGTTTTTT.

The chain recombines TRBV6-2 or TRBV6-3 with TRBJ2-5; D not certain. V gave up 5 bases and J gave up 4 bases, with 5 bases separating them. The CDR3 is 11 residues long. Germline V gene lookup returns CDR1 MNHEY and CDR2 SVGEGT. CDR3 DNA sequence: TGTGCCAGCAGTCCCAGAGAGACCCAGTACTTC. It encodes CASSPRETQYF.